Given below is one T cell receptor beta chain in context. Its antigen is unidentified. TCRdb keeps only in-frame clones here, not all; method: immunoSEQ multiplex PCR. The sample includes around 1.1 million clones, roughly 80% seen only once; the top ten take roughly 0.82%. This specimen comes from a study of shared clonotypes between healthy human individuals. The wider study: The cohort comprised a couple of women and a few men. Their ages spanned 18 to 49 years.

V gave up 6 bases and J gave up 1 base, with 12 bases separating them. This CDR3 comprises 15 residues. The germline V gene encodes CDR1 SGHTA and CDR2 FQGNSA. Everyone who donated was a Caucasian adult who lived in Nashville, Tennessee. Regarding the study as a whole: Shared across several donors were around 5% of the naive CD4 clonotypes. Relative to their counterparts shared across all four donors, non-shared clonotypes exhibited diminished generation probabilities.

Sequencing input: memory CD4+ T cells from PBMCs. The subset denotes: CD45RA-negative fraction. The receptor was isolated from a man younger than 35 in good health. Some clones in this sample may be carry-over from other donors' samples. The gene calls are TRBV7-2 and TRBJ2-2; the D is unclear. The CDR3 here is CASSSWAVNTGELFF. CDR3 sequence (DNA): TGTGCCAGCAGTTCGTGGGCCGTGAACACCGGGGAGCTGTTTTTT.